This T cell receptor beta chain appears in the sequencing data of a study of T cell repertoires in cytomegalovirus infection. Study-level background: HLA-B-restricted CMV epitopes that are well studied were used alongside recently identified HLA-C-restricted ones. A matching HLA type, together with CMV infection, was signaled by public TCR beta signatures.

One entry per CDR3 protein, called by TCRdb with MiXCR from the reads. The data show around 710,000 distinct CDR3 sequences, almost 30% seen once. Regarding the study as a whole: Summed frequency of public TCR beta families distinguished CMV carriers with the relevant HLA. The study found HLA-C-restricted CMV-specific TCR beta clonotypes dominating the ex vivo response.

The CDR3 length is 15 residues. From germline, CDR1 is SNHLY and CDR2 FYNNEI. V lost 2 bases and J lost 4, with 14 bases in between. This clonotype was counted a few times. What it binds is unknown. The material sequenced was cultured CD8+ T cells from PBMCs, taken from culture after CMV antigen stimulation. V gene TRBV2 combines with J gene TRBJ1-2; D is uncertain. The origin of this receptor is a human donor in good health (CMV status not recorded). Some clones in this sample may be carry-over from other donors' samples. The CDR3 DNA follows: TGTGCCAGCAGTGAAAAGGACCTCACCACCTATGGCTACACCTTC. Translation: CASSEKDLTTYGYTF.